Listed below are T cell receptor beta chains from one sample, sequenced in a study of monozygotic twins with inflammatory bowel disease. TCRdb re-called the 5' RACE reads; one entry per CDR3 protein, DNA not given. The sample's table shows around 40,000 distinct CDR3 sequences. The sequenced sample consisted of blood. The receptors shown here come from a human donor with ulcerative colitis or Crohn's disease, or a healthy co-twin of an affected twin (not recorded which). Each CDR3 is given with its conserved first and last residue. Fields, in order: V gene, clone size, CDR3 length, J gene, CDR3 protein. Clone sizes are given selectively: once, few, many, or a class where the clone is expanded.

v_gene: TRBV30
abundance: .
len: 13
j_gene: TRBJ1-2
CDR3aa: CAWSTTTGTYYTF

v_gene: TRBV7-2
abundance: .
len: 15
j_gene: TRBJ2-2
CDR3aa: CASSQGLGAAGELFF

v_gene: TRBV30
abundance: .
len: 13
j_gene: TRBJ2-7
CDR3aa: CAWSRQGAHEQYF

v_gene: TRBV11-2
abundance: .
len: 14
j_gene: TRBJ2-1
CDR3aa: CASSLDRLGNEQFF

v_gene: TRBV20-1
abundance: .
len: 15
j_gene: TRBJ2-3
CDR3aa: CSARADRGRTDTQYF

v_gene: TRBV7-9
abundance: medium-sized
len: 12
j_gene: TRBJ2-1
CDR3aa: CASSLGGQGQFF

v_gene: TRBV5-1
abundance: .
len: 13
j_gene: TRBJ2-7
CDR3aa: CASSLDHSYEQYF

v_gene: TRBV19
abundance: .
len: 16
j_gene: TRBJ1-5
CDR3aa: CASSTPREGRGQPQHF

v_gene: TRBV18
abundance: .
len: 17
j_gene: TRBJ2-2
CDR3aa: CASSTTPTGMGTGELFF

v_gene: TRBV27
abundance: .
len: 19
j_gene: TRBJ2-6
CDR3aa: CASSFRLDRKVAGANVLTF

v_gene: TRBV6-5
abundance: .
len: 13
j_gene: TRBJ2-3
CDR3aa: CASRSGSTDTQYF

v_gene: TRBV20-1
abundance: .
len: 15
j_gene: TRBJ2-1
CDR3aa: CSATTSGKLYNEQFF

v_gene: TRBV7-2
abundance: .
len: 14
j_gene: TRBJ2-3
CDR3aa: CASSRVDRADTQYF

v_gene: TRBV11-2
abundance: .
len: 14
j_gene: TRBJ2-7
CDR3aa: CASSLDGTGYEQYF

v_gene: TRBV20-1
abundance: .
len: 16
j_gene: TRBJ2-1
CDR3aa: CSARDLRLAGFNEQFF

v_gene: TRBV29-1
abundance: .
len: 14
j_gene: TRBJ2-2
CDR3aa: CSTLSATGTGELFF

v_gene: TRBV11-2
abundance: .
len: 14
j_gene: TRBJ1-2
CDR3aa: CASSKGLSNYGYTF

v_gene: TRBV4-2
abundance: .
len: 14
j_gene: TRBJ2-1
CDR3aa: CASSPRNRWDEQFF

v_gene: TRBV2
abundance: .
len: 15
j_gene: TRBJ2-7
CDR3aa: CASSEARGFAYEQYF

v_gene: TRBV5-1
abundance: .
len: 17
j_gene: TRBJ2-5
CDR3aa: CASSPEGQTVYQETQYF

v_gene: TRBV28
abundance: .
len: 15
j_gene: TRBJ1-4
CDR3aa: CASSLLRSGEGKLFF

v_gene: TRBV7-9
abundance: .
len: 13
j_gene: TRBJ1-4
CDR3aa: CASSSAPEMELFF

v_gene: TRBV19
abundance: .
len: 12
j_gene: TRBJ1-1
CDR3aa: CASSDQGAGAFF

v_gene: TRBV7-9
abundance: .
len: 13
j_gene: TRBJ1-2
CDR3aa: CASSPREGYGYTF

v_gene: TRBV20-1
abundance: .
len: 17
j_gene: TRBJ2-1
CDR3aa: CSASEQPNGISYNEQFF

v_gene: TRBV6-1
abundance: .
len: 15
j_gene: TRBJ2-1
CDR3aa: CASSRAGSSYNEQFF

v_gene: TRBV11-2
abundance: .
len: 20
j_gene: TRBJ2-4
CDR3aa: CASSLFGGLWGRASSNIQYF

v_gene: TRBV2
abundance: .
len: 11
j_gene: TRBJ2-5
CDR3aa: CASDRQETQYF

v_gene: TRBV5-5
abundance: .
len: 16
j_gene: TRBJ1-5
CDR3aa: CASSTGQAYSNQPQHF

v_gene: TRBV5-6
abundance: .
len: 18
j_gene: TRBJ2-4
CDR3aa: CASSLWGDGAGAKNIQYF

v_gene: TRBV7-8
abundance: .
len: 16
j_gene: TRBJ1-5
CDR3aa: CASSLVGGYSNQPQHF

v_gene: TRBV5-4
abundance: .
len: 15
j_gene: TRBJ2-2
CDR3aa: CASSLAYVSTGELFF

v_gene: TRBV4-1
abundance: .
len: 17
j_gene: TRBJ2-1
CDR3aa: CASSQDPEGGPYNEQFF

v_gene: TRBV20-1
abundance: .
len: 14
j_gene: TRBJ2-5
CDR3aa: CSAIGGGQKETQYF

v_gene: TRBV5-1
abundance: .
len: 14
j_gene: TRBJ2-3
CDR3aa: CASTTTSGTDTQYF

v_gene: TRBV20-1
abundance: .
len: 16
j_gene: TRBJ2-7
CDR3aa: CSASVRTGSKTGEQYF

v_gene: TRBV2
abundance: .
len: 14
j_gene: TRBJ2-1
CDR3aa: CASKGLAGYNEQFF

v_gene: TRBV4-1
abundance: .
len: 17
j_gene: TRBJ2-2
CDR3aa: CASSPNAATGDTGELFF

v_gene: TRBV11-2
abundance: .
len: 15
j_gene: TRBJ1-1
CDR3aa: CASSLETGGNTEAFF

v_gene: TRBV5-1
abundance: .
len: 14
j_gene: TRBJ2-7
CDR3aa: CASSLSRGPYEQYF

v_gene: TRBV11-3
abundance: .
len: 15
j_gene: TRBJ1-2
CDR3aa: CASSLEVGGNYGYTF

v_gene: TRBV5-1
abundance: .
len: 15
j_gene: TRBJ2-1
CDR3aa: CASRIVTSSVNEQFF

v_gene: TRBV24-1
abundance: .
len: 13
j_gene: TRBJ1-5
CDR3aa: CATPGGVVQPQHF

v_gene: TRBV7-6
abundance: .
len: 13
j_gene: TRBJ1-3
CDR3aa: CASSEDRANTIYF

v_gene: TRBV11-1
abundance: .
len: 13
j_gene: TRBJ1-1
CDR3aa: CASSRGLDPEAFF

v_gene: TRBV4-3
abundance: .
len: 15
j_gene: TRBJ2-3
CDR3aa: CASSQAGLSTDTQYF

v_gene: TRBV30
abundance: .
len: 12
j_gene: TRBJ1-1
CDR3aa: CAWMAWGTEAFF

v_gene: TRBV5-6
abundance: .
len: 16
j_gene: TRBJ1-2
CDR3aa: CASSWRTVTMGYGYTF

v_gene: TRBV29-1
abundance: .
len: 14
j_gene: TRBJ2-1
CDR3aa: CSVVSQAGGREQFF

v_gene: TRBV6-4
abundance: .
len: 14
j_gene: TRBJ2-2
CDR3aa: CASSNGQITGELFF

v_gene: TRBV19
abundance: .
len: 16
j_gene: TRBJ1-2
CDR3aa: CASRLSGGTATYGYTF